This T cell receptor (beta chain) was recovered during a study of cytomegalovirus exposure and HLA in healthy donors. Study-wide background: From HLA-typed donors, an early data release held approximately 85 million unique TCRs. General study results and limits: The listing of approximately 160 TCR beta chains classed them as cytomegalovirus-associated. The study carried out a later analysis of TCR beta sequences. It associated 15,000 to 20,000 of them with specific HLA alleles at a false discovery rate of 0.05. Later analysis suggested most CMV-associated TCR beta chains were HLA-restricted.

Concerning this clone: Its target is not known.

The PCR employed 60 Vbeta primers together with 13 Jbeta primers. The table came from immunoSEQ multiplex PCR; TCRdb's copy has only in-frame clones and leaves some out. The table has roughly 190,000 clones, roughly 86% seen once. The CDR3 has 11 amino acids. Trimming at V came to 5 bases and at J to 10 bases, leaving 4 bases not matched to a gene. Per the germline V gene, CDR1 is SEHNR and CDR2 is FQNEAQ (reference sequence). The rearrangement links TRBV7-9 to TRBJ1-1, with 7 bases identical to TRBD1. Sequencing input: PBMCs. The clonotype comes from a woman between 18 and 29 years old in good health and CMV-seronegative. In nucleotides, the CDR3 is TGTGCCAGCAGCCCCCAGGGGGGAGCTTTCTTT. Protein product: CASSPQGGAFF.